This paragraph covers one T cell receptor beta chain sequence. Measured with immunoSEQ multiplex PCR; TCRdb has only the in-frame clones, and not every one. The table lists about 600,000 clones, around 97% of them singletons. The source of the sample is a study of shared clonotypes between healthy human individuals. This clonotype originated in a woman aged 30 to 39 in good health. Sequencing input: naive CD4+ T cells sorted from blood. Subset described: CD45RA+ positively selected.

CDR3 nucleotides: TGTGCCTGGAGTGTACACACAGACGAGCAGTACTTC. It translates to CAWSVHTDEQYF. The J gene is TRBJ2-7, the V gene TRBV30; unclear D gene. Trimming pared 0 bases from V and 5 bases from J, leaving 8 bases between. The CDR3 totals 12 residues. Germline V lookup: CDR1 GTSNPN, CDR2 SVGIG (reference sequence).